This TCR beta chain appears in the sequencing data of a study of blood T cell repertoires in COVID-19. The CDR3 extends over 16 amino acids. The V gene's germline CDR1 is MRHNA and CDR2 SNTAGT. J gave up 7 bases and V 10 bases, and 18 bases lay outside the gene matches. Data came from immunoSEQ multiplex PCR; TCRdb stores just in-frame clones and leaves some out. The sample has roughly 240,000 clones; about 91% are singletons. The chain recombines TRBV6-4 with TRBJ2-1, with 8 bases identical to TRBD2. Material for sequencing was PBMCs or T cells enriched from blood (not recorded which). This sequence was found in a woman in her twenties or thirties with acute COVID-19. The CDR3 is CAIIEGISGDKNEQFF. DNA of the CDR3: TGTGCCATTATAGAAGGGATTAGCGGGGACAAAAATGAGCAGTTCTTC.